This entry features one TCR beta chain sequence. What it recognizes is unknown. Each donor was a healthy Caucasian individual from Russia, aged roughly 6 to 95. Every donor provided roughly 9.1 milliliters of peripheral blood. V shed 4 bases and J 4 bases; nucleotides not matched to a gene: 8. Per germline, CDR1 ENHRY and CDR2 SYGVKD. CDR3 size: 15 residues. This record belongs to a study of blood T cells in healthy people across ages. A J-beta primer mix and a sample-barcoded 5' primer were used in a second PCR of about 7 to 12 cycles. A template-switch adaptor that had 12 random nucleotides put a tag on each cDNA molecule. TCRdb analysed the 5' RACE reads with MiXCR anew, one entry per CDR3 protein. Altogether some 1.8 million distinct CDR3 sequences are present, approximately 39% being singletons, with the ten largest covering 23%. Overall study results and limits: Higher diversity, along with more naive CD4+ cells, distinguished long-lived donors from aged donors.

The gene calls are TRBV10-3 and TRBJ2-3; 7 bases agree with TRBD2. Material for sequencing was blood. This TCR was sampled from a human donor in good health. CDR3 protein: CAISGGVGGPDTQYF. The CDR3 DNA is TGTGCCATCAGTGGAGGTGTGGGAGGGCCAGATACGCAGTATTTT.